The 9 T cell receptor beta chains below all came from one sample that was sequenced in a study of cytomegalovirus exposure and HLA in healthy donors. Primers: 60 Vbeta forward and 13 Jbeta reverse. Clones were read by immunoSEQ multiplex PCR, and TCRdb kept only the in-frame ones, dropping some. The sample includes 150,000 to 200,000 clones, around 80% of them seen just once. The sample was PBMCs. The receptors were gathered from a woman aged 45 to 65 in good health and CMV-seropositive.

CDR3 nucleotides: TGTGCCAGCAGCCAAGAACTCCTCGACAGGAGCCTCTACAATGAGCAGTTCTTC. This translates into CASSQELLDRSLYNEQFF. The chain carries TRBV4-2 and TRBJ2-1, with D tentatively TRBD1 (6 bases). V dropped 0 bases and J dropped 3 bases, with 18 bases sitting between them. The germline CDR1 and CDR2 sequences are LGHNA and YNFKEQ. This CDR3 has 18 amino acids.

The CDR3, as DNA: TGTGCCAGCAGCCCCCGGGGGAGGGAGCAGTACTTC. It translates to CASSPRGREQYF. The V gene is TRBV7-2, the J gene TRBJ2-7; possible D gene TRBD2, 6 bases. Germline CDR1 is SGHTA and CDR2 is FQGNSA. This CDR3 region has 12 residues. Trimming removed 5 bases from V and 7 bases from J, with 12 bases in between.

V is TRBV6-5 and J is TRBJ2-1, with D possibly TRBD2 on 6 matching bases. The V and J ends lost 4 bases and 6 bases respectively, with 10 bases between them. The CDR3 is 13 amino acids. Per germline, CDR1 MNHEY and CDR2 SVGAGI. The CDR3 DNA sequence: TGTGCCAGCAGTTCAAGCGGGCTCAATGAGCAGTTCTTC. It encodes CASSSSGLNEQFF.

The genes are TRBV18 and TRBJ2-1; the match to TRBD1 covers 9 bases. The germline gives CDR1 KGHSH, CDR2 LQKENI. The V gene end was trimmed by 4 bases and the J gene end by 2 bases; junction bases not matched to a gene: 12. The CDR3 loop spans 18 amino acids. In DNA form, the CDR3 reads TGTGCCAGCTCACGCCGGGACAGGGTTGAACTGGCCTACAATGAGCAGTTCTTC. This translates into CASSRRDRVELAYNEQFF.

This clone was detected only a few times. The CDR3, as DNA: TGCGCCAGCAGCTTGGCCGGGGTTGGCAATGAAAAACTGTTTTTT. This translates into CASSLAGVGNEKLFF. The chain recombines TRBV5-1 with TRBJ1-4; D not resolved. V dropped 0 bases and J dropped 5 bases, with 11 bases sitting between them. This CDR3 comprises 15 residues. Germline CDR1 is SGHRS and CDR2 is YFSETQ.

This rearrangement joins TRBV15 to TRBJ2-7, with D unresolved. Germline V gene lookup returns CDR1 LNHNV and CDR2 YYDKDF (reference sequence). This CDR3 is 13 amino acids long. V was cut by 0 bases and J by 7 bases, with 10 bases left in between. This CDR3 is CATSRDRPLEQYF. The CDR3 DNA reads as TGTGCCACCAGCAGAGATCGCCCCCTAGAGCAGTACTTC.

Details on this clone: One end of the junction is discordant with germline, which a read error may explain. The J gene is TRBJ2-7, the V gene TRBV7-9, with 11 bases fitting TRBD1. This CDR3 comprises 19 residues. Germline CDR1 is SEHNR and CDR2 is FQNEAQ (reference sequence). As DNA, the CDR3 is TGTTCCAGCAGCGGCCAGGGGGAACTCGGGACAGGGGGGGCCTACGAGCAGTACTTC. It encodes CSSSGQGELGTGGAYEQYF.

The CDR3 spells CASSISTLNNEQFF. For the CDR3, the DNA is TGTGCCAGTAGTATCTCGACACTCAACAATGAGCAGTTCTTC. The chain couples TRBV19 to TRBJ2-1, with D unclear. This CDR3 spans 14 amino acids. CDR1 is LNHDA and CDR2 is SQIVND in the germline V gene (reference sequence). The ends were cut back, 3 bases at V and 5 bases at J, with 11 bases in the middle.

The table lists this clone with a few counts. J is TRBJ1-5 and V is TRBV7-8; D call uncertain. Deletions cut 8 bases from V and 3 bases from J, with 11 bases between. The CDR3 covers 13 residues. Germline V gene data show CDR1 as SGHVS and CDR2 as FQNEAQ. The CDR3 DNA is TGTGCCAGCGGGCCCGTCTTCAATCAGCCCCAGCATTTT. Encoded protein: CASGPVFNQPQHF. Variable domain in full (rest from reference TRBV7-8 and TRBJ1-5): GAGVSQSPRYKVAKRGQDVALRCDPISGHVSLFWYQQALGQGPEFLTYFQNEAQLDKSGLPSDRFFAERPEGSVSTLKIQRTQQEDSAVYLCASGPVFNQPQHFGDGTRLSIL.